Reported below is one T cell receptor (beta chain). V gave up 2 bases and J gave up 3 bases, with 13 bases separating them. Germline V gene lookup returns CDR1 MDHEN and CDR2 SYDVKM. CDR3 size: 15 residues. Clones were read by immunoSEQ multiplex PCR, and TCRdb kept only the in-frame ones, dropping some. The data contain roughly 2,500,000 clones, approximately 93% of them singletons. This sample was taken from a study of shared clonotypes between healthy human individuals. The sequence derives from a man aged 18 to 30 in good health. Some clones in this sample may be carry-over from other donors' samples. V and J are TRBV28 and TRBJ2-5; unclear D gene. The sample was naive CD4+ T cells from PBMCs. The sample's subset: CD45RA+ positively selected. CDR3 in DNA: TGTGCCAGCAGTTTAAGACCCGGCTGGGAAGAGACCCAGTACTTC. Its translation: CASSLRPGWEETQYF.